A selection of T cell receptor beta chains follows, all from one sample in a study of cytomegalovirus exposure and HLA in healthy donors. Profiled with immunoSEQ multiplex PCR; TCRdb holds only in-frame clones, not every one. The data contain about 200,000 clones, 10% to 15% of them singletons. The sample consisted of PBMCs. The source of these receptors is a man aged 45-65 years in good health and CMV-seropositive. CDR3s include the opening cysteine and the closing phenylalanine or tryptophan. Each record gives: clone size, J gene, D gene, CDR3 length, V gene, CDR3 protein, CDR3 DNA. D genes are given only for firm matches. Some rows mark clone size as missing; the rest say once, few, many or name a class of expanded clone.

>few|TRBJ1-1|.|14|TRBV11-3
CASSLGGRRAEAFF
TGTGCCAGCAGCTTAGGTGGGAGGAGGGCTGAAGCTTTCTTT
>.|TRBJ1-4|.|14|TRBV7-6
CASSPGQGPEKLFF
TGTGCCAGCAGCCCCGGGCAGGGTCCTGAAAAACTGTTTTTT
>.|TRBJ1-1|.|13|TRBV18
CASSPHSDTEAFF
TGTGCCAGCTCACCACACTCGGACACTGAAGCTTTCTTT
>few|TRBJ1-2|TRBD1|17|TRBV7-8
CASSLQGVGGSNYGYTF
TGTGCCAGCAGCTTACAGGGGGTTGGGGGCTCTAACTATGGCTACACCTTC
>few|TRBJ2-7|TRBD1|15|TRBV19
CASSRDRGASYEQYF
TGTGCCAGTAGTAGGGACAGGGGGGCCTCCTACGAGCAGTACTTC
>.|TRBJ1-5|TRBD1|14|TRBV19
CASIPGTGSQPQHF
TGTGCCAGTATCCCCGGGACAGGGAGTCAGCCCCAGCATTTT
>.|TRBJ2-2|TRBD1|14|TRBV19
CATRTGRATGELFF
TGTGCCACCAGGACAGGCCGGGCCACCGGGGAGCTGTTTTTT
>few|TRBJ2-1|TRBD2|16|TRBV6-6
CASSPSGLADYNEQFF
TGTGCCAGCAGTCCCTCGGGCCTAGCGGATTACAATGAGCAGTTCTTC
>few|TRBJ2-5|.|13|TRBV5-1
CASSMRQLETQYF
TGCGCCAGCAGCATGAGACAGTTGGAGACCCAGTACTTC
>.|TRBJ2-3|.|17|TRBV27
CASSPYGAGAHTDTQYF
TGTGCCAGCAGTCCCTATGGTGCGGGGGCCCACACAGATACGCAGTATTTT
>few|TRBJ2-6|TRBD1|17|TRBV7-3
CASSPGQGLSGANVLTF
TGTGCCAGCAGCCCGGGACAGGGGCTCTCTGGGGCCAACGTCCTGACTTTC
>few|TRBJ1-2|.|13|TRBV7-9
CASSKSGDYGYTF
TGTGCCAGCAGCAAAAGCGGGGACTATGGCTACACCTTC
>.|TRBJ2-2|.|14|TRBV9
CASRRDSNTGELFF
TGTGCCAGCAGACGGGACTCTAATACCGGGGAGCTGTTTTTT
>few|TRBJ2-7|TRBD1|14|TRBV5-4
CASSSTGGSYEQYF
TGTGCCAGCAGTTCGACAGGGGGCTCCTACGAGCAGTACTTC
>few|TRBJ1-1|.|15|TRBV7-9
CASTVRGIGGTEAFF
TGTGCCAGCACCGTCCGGGGAATTGGAGGCACTGAAGCTTTCTTT
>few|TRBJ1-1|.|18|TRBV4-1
CASSQNSGGRIRRTEAFF
TGCGCCAGCAGCCAAAACTCCGGGGGACGGATTCGACGGACTGAAGCTTTCTTT
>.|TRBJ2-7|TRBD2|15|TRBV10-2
CASALAGGGWSEQYF
TGCGCCAGCGCCCTGGCTGGCGGGGGTTGGTCCGAGCAGTACTTC
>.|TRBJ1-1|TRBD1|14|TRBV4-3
CASSHDDRDLGAFF
TGCGCCAGCAGCCACGATGACAGGGACTTGGGAGCTTTCTTT
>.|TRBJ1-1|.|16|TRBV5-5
CASSLVQGGRNTEAFF
TGTGCCAGCAGCTTGGTCCAGGGCGGAAGGAACACTGAAGCTTTCTTT
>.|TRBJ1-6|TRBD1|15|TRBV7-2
CASSSGQGYNSPLHF
TGTGCCAGCAGCTCGGGACAGGGTTATAATTCACCCCTCCACTTT
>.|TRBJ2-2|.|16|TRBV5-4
CASSLEGGRDTGELFF
TGTGCCAGCAGCTTGGAGGGGGGGCGGGACACCGGGGAGCTGTTTTTT
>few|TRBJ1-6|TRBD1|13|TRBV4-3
CASSHTGQSPLHF
TGCGCCAGCAGCCATACGGGACAGTCACCCCTCCACTTT
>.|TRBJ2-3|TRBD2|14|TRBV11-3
CASRSGGSTDTQYF
TGTGCCAGCAGAAGCGGGGGCAGCACAGATACGCAGTATTTT
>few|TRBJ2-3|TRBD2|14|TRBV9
CASSLGTNLDTQYF
TGTGCCAGCAGCCTGGGGACTAATTTGGATACGCAGTATTTT
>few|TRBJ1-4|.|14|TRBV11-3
CASSPGGTNEKLFF
TGTGCCAGCAGCCCCGGGGGAACTAATGAAAAACTGTTTTTT
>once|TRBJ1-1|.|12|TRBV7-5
CARSLGEAEAFF
TGTGCCAGAAGCTTAGGAGAGGCTGAAGCTTTCTTT
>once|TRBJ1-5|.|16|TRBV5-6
CANSLAGGGSNQPQHF
TGTGCCAACAGCTTGGCGGGGGGCGGGAGCAATCAGCCCCAGCATTTT
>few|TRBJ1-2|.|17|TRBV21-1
CASSLPILQPPPGGYTF
TGTGCCAGCAGCCTTCCCATCCTCCAGCCACCTCCGGGAGGCTACACCTTC
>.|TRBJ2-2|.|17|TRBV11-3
CASSSLGRARGTGELFF
TGTGCCAGCAGCTCCTTGGGTAGAGCCAGAGGGACCGGGGAGCTGTTTTTT
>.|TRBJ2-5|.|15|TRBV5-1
CASSLVGSYQETQYF
TGCGCCAGCAGCTTGGTGGGCTCGTACCAAGAGACCCAGTACTTC
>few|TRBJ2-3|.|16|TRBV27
CASSLRGGGARDTQYF
TGTGCCAGCAGTTTACGGGGTGGGGGGGCCCGAGATACGCAGTATTTT
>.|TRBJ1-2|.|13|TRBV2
CASCPTGIYGYTF
TGTGCCAGCTGTCCGACTGGTATCTATGGCTACACCTTC
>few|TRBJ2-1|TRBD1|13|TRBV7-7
CASSLQGAYEQFF
TGTGCCAGCAGCTTACAGGGGGCCTATGAGCAGTTCTTC
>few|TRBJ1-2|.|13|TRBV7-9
CASSLQGWVGYTF
TGTGCCAGCAGCCTACAGGGTTGGGTGGGCTACACCTTC
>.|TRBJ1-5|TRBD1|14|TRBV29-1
CSVSDRGGNQPQHF
TGCAGCGTCTCTGACAGGGGAGGTAATCAGCCCCAGCATTTT
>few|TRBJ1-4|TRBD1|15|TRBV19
CASSIYGTGDEKLFF
TGTGCCAGTAGTATATATGGGACAGGGGATGAAAAACTGTTTTTT
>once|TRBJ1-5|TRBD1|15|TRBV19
CASTMTGGGSQPQHF
TGTGCCAGTACCATGACAGGGGGCGGTAGTCAGCCCCAGCATTTT
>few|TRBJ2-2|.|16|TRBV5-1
CASSLGWAPLTGELFF
TGCGCCAGCAGCTTGGGCTGGGCCCCTCTTACCGGGGAGCTGTTTTTT
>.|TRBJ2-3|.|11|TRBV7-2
CASRESNTQYF
TGTGCCAGCCGGGAGAGTAATACGCAGTATTTT
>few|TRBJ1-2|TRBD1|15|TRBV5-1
CASSRGQGANYGYTF
TGCGCCAGCAGCCGCGGACAGGGTGCAAACTATGGCTACACCTTC
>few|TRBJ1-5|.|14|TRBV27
CASSSNRAVQPQHF
TGTGCCAGCAGTTCCAACAGGGCAGTCCAGCCCCAGCATTTT
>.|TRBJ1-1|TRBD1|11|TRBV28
CASSYTGGAFF
TGTGCCAGCAGCTATACAGGGGGCGCTTTCTTT
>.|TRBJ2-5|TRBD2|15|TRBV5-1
CASSLPSGGGETQYF
TGCGCCAGCAGCTTGCCTAGCGGGGGGGGAGAGACCCAGTACTTC
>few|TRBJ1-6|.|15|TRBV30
CAWSVQPRGNSPLHF
TGTGCCTGGAGTGTACAACCCCGTGGTAATTCACCCCTCCACTTT
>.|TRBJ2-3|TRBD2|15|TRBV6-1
CASTPTSSSTDTQYF
TGTGCCAGCACCCCGACTAGCTCTAGCACAGATACGCAGTATTTT
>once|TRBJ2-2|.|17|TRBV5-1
CASSLALIGSGTGELFF
TGCGCCAGCAGCTTGGCATTGATTGGGTCGGGCACCGGGGAGCTGTTTTTT
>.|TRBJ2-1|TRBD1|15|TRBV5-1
CASSWTGMTYNEQFF
TGCGCCAGCAGTTGGACAGGGATGACCTACAATGAGCAGTTCTTC
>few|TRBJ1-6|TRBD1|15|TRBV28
CASTTGGLARSPLHF
TGTGCCAGCACAACAGGGGGCCTCGCTCGTTCACCCCTCCACTTT
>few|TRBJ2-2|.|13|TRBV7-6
CASSLADTGELFF
TGTGCCAGCAGCTTAGCCGACACCGGGGAGCTGTTTTTT